The clone carrying this T cell receptor (beta chain) has a handful of counts. Its antigen is unidentified. Noted time point: persistent/refractory GD, antithyroid drugs over 5 years with positive TRAb. PBMCs provided the RNA from which the TCR library was made. V lost 4 bases and J lost 4, with 10 bases in between. This CDR3 spans 13 amino acids. The germline CDR1 and CDR2 sequences are ENHRY and SYGVKD. The data belong to a study of regulatory T cells in long-lasting Graves disease. Study-wide findings and caveats: TCR diversity was lower in persistent Graves' patients than in newly diagnosed ones. It was in persistent disease that TRBV28, TRBJ1-2 and TRBJ2-5 were favored.

Researchers made TCR beta libraries by using iRepertoire HTBI primers and running Arm-PCR on CDR3 regions. TCRdb recomputed calls from the multiplex PCR reads with MiXCR, one row per CDR3 protein. The sample yields 300,000 to 350,000 distinct CDR3 sequences, less than 20% seen once. The clonotype comes from a female donor with Graves disease. The gene calls are TRBV10-3 and TRBJ2-5; D is perhaps TRBD1 or TRBD2 (7 bases each). Specimen: peripheral blood mononuclear cells (PBMCs), collected when the disease was refractory, from a patient treated with antithyroid drugs. The CDR3 DNA reads TGTGCCATCAGTGCCAGGGGGGGAGAGACCCAGTACTTC. Amino acids: CAISARGGETQYF.